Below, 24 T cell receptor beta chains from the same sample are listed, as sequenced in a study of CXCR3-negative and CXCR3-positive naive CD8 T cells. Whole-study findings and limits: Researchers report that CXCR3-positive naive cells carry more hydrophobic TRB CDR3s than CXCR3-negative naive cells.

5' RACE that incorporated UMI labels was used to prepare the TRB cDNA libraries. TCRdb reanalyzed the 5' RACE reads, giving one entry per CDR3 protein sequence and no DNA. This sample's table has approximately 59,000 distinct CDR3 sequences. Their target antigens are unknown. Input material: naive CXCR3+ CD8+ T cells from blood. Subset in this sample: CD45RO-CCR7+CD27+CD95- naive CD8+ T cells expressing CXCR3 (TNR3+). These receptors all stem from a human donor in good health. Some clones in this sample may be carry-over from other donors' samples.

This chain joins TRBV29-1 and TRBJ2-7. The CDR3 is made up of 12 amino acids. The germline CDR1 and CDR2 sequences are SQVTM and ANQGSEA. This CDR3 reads CSVDMGNYEQYF.

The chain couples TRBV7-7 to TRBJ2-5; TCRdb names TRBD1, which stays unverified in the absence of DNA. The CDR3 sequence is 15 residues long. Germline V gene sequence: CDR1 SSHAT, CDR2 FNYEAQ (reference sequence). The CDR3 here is CASSSRDRGGETQYF.

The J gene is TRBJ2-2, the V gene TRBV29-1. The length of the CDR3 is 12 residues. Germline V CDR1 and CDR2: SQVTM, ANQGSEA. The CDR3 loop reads CSVVPEAGELFF.

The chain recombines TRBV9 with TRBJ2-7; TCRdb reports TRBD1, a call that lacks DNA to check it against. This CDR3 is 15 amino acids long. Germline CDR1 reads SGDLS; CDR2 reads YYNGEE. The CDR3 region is CASSLGGAETYEQYF.

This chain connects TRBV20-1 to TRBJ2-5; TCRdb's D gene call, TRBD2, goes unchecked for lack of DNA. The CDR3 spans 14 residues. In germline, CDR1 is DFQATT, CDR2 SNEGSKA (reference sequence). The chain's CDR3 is CSAIPSGFGETQYF.

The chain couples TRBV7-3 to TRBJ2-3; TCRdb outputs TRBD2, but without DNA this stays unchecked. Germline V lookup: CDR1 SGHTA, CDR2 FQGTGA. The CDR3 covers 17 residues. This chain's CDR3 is CASSRGSGSRGTDTQYF.

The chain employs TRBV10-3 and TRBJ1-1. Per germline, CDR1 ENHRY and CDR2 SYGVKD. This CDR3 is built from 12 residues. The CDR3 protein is CAISESLTEAFF.

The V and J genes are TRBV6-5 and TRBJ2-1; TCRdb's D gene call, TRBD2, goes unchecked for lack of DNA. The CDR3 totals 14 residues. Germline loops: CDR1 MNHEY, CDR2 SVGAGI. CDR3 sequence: CASSRGLSYNEQFF.

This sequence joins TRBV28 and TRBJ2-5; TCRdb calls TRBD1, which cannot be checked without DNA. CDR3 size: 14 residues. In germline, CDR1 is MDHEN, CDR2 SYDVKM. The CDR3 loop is CASSSRGEVETQYF.

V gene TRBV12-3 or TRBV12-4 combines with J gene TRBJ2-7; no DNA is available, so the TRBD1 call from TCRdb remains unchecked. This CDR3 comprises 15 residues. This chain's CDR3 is CASSGGQDSSYEQYF.

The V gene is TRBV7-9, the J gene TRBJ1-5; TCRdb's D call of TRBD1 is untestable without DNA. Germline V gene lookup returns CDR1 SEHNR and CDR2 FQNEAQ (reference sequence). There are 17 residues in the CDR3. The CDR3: CASSLAGTGYSNQPQHF. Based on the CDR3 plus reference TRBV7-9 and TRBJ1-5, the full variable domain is DTGVSQNPRHKITKRGQNVTFRCDPISEHNRLYWYRQTLGQGPEFLTYFQNEAQLEKSRLLSDRFSAERPKGSFSTLEIQRTEQGDSAMYLCASSLAGTGYSNQPQHFGDGTRLSIL.

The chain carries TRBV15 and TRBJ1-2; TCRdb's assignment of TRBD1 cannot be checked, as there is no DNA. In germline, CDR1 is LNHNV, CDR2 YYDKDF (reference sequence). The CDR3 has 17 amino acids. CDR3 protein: CATSGRWTEDSNYGYTF.

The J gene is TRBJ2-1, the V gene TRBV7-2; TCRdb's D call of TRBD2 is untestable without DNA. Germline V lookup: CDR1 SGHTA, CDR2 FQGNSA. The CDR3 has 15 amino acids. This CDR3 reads CASSFTSGGAHEQFF.

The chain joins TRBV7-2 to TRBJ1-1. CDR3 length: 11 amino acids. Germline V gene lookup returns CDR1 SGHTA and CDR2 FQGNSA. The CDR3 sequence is CASSLLGPAFF.

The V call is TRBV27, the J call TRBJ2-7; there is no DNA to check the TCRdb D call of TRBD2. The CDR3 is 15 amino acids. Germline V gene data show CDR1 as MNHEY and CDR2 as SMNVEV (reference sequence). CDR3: CASSLGGATSYEQYF.

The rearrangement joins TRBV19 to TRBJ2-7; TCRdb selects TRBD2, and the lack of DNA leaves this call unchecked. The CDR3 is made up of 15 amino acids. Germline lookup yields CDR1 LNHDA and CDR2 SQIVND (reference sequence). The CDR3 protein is CASSIGASAFYEQYF.

CDR3 loop: CASTGRLNTEAFF. The rearrangement uses TRBV27 and TRBJ1-1. The germline CDR1 and CDR2 sequences are MNHEY and SMNVEV (reference sequence). This CDR3 has 13 residues.

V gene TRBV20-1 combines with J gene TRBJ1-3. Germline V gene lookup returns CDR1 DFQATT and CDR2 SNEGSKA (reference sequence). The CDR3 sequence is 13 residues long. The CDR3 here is CSAIGPDLDTIYF.

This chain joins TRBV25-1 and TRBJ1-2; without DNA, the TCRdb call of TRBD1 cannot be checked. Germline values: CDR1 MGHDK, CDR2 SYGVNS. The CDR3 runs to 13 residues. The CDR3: CASSDQGAYGYTF.

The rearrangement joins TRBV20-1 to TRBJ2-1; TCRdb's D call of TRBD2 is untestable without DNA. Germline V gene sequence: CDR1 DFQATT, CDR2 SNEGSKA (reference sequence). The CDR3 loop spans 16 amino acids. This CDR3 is CSARPASGGSDNEQFF.

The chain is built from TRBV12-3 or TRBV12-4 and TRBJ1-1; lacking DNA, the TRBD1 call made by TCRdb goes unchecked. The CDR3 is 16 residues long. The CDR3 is CASPTGGTGEYLGAFF.

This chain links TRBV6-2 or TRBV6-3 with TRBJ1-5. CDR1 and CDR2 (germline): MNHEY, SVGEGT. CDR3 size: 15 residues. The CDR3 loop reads CAIKGRADSNQPQHF.

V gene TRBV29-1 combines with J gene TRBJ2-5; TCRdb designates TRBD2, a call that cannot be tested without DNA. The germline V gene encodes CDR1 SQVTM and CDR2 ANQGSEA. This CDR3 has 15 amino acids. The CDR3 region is CSVELGAVLGETQYF. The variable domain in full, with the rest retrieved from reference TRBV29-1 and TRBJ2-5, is SAVISQKPSRDICQRGTSLTIQCQVDSQVTMMFWYRQQPGQSLTLIATANQGSEATYESGFVIDKFPISRPNLTFSTLTVSNMSPEDSSIYLCSVELGAVLGETQYFGPGTRLLVL.

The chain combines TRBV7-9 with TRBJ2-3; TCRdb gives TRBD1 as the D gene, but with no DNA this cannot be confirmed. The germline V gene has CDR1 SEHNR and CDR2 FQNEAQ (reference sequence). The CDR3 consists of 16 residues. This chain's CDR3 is CASSRPPGLDTDTQYF.